What follows are 9 T cell receptor beta chains derived from one specimen sequenced in a study of blood T cells in healthy people across ages. Through a sample-barcoded 5' primer and a J-beta primer mix, a second PCR was run for roughly 6 to 11 cycles. TCRdb recomputed calls from the 5' RACE reads with MiXCR, one row per CDR3 protein. The sample lists more than 1 million distinct CDR3 sequences, under 45% seen once, with approximately 19% in the top ten. Source material: blood. All receptors derive from a woman aged 60-75 years in good health.

The chain uses TRBV2 and TRBJ2-1, with a possible D match to TRBD1 (5 bases). CDR1 and CDR2 from the germline V gene are SNHLY and FYNNEI. This CDR3 has 12 amino acids. Trimming left V 6 bases short and J 15 bases short, with 18 bases between. CDR3 in DNA: TGTGCCAGCAGCCCCACCCAAGGGGCCGGGTTCTTC. It codes for CASSPTQGAGFF.

The chain uses TRBV4-1 and TRBJ2-4; possible D gene TRBD2, 6 bases. This CDR3 is 18 amino acids long. Trimming removed 0 bases from V and 0 bases from J, with 15 bases in between. From germline, CDR1 is MGHRA and CDR2 YSYEKL. CDR3 nucleotides: TGCGCCAGCAGCCAAGACCTGGGCGGGGCACTAGCCAAAAACATTCAGTACTTC. It encodes CASSQDLGGALAKNIQYF.

This clonotype has only one observation. V and J are TRBV5-1 and TRBJ2-7; D not resolved. The germline V gene encodes CDR1 SGHRS and CDR2 YFSETQ. V lost 1 base to trimming and J lost 2 bases, with 7 bases between them. The CDR3 runs 13 residues. The CDR3 is CASSLPATYEQYF. The CDR3 DNA reads as TGCGCCAGCAGCTTGCCAGCTACCTACGAGCAGTACTTC.

The V call is TRBV24-1, the J call TRBJ2-1; weak D call: TRBD2 (6 bases). The CDR3 runs 15 residues. The V gene's germline CDR1 is KGHDR and CDR2 SFDVKD. The ends were cut back, 3 bases at V and 5 bases at J, with 13 bases in the middle. The CDR3 spells CATSDVLAPDNEQFF. The CDR3 nucleotides read TGTGCCACCAGTGATGTGCTAGCGCCTGACAATGAGCAGTTCTTC.

The rearrangement links TRBV7-3 to TRBJ2-2, with D unclear. Germline loops: CDR1 SGHTA, CDR2 FQGTGA. This CDR3 comprises 13 residues. Trimming took 2 bases from V and 4 from J, leaving 5 bases between them. The CDR3 nucleotides read TGTGCCAGCAGCTTATCCCGCACCGGGGAGCTGTTTTTT. Protein product: CASSLSRTGELFF.

CDR3 sequence reads: CASRTSTGRKETQYF. CDR3 coding DNA: TGTGCCAGCAGGACCTCGACAGGCCGCAAAGAGACCCAGTACTTC. The chain carries TRBV12-3 or TRBV12-4 and TRBJ2-5, with D possibly matching TRBD1 (6 bases). Trimming removed 6 bases at V and 3 bases at J, with 17 bases between. The CDR3 is made up of 15 amino acids.

This chain links TRBV20-1 with TRBJ1-2; D gene ambiguous. The germline gives CDR1 DFQATT, CDR2 SNEGSKA (reference sequence). This CDR3 contains 13 residues. V was shortened by 3 bases and J by 3 bases, with 11 bases between the two germline ends. CDR3 sequence: CSASAFKDYGYTF. The CDR3 DNA follows: TGCAGTGCTAGTGCCTTCAAGGACTATGGCTACACCTTC.

The chain is built from TRBV6-5 and TRBJ1-1; TRBD1 might be the D (6 bases). The CDR3 consists of 16 residues. V was cut by 0 bases and J by 1 base, with 12 bases left in between. Germline V gene sequence: CDR1 MNHEY, CDR2 SVGAGI. As DNA, the CDR3 is TGTGCCAGCAGTTACTCGAGGCGGGACAAGAACACTGAAGCTTTCTTT. Protein product: CASSYSRRDKNTEAFF.

The V gene is TRBV6-5, the J gene TRBJ2-1, with a weak D call TRBD2 (7 bases). Germline values: CDR1 MNHEY, CDR2 SVGAGI. The CDR3 contains 19 residues. V lost 3 bases to trimming and J lost 6 bases, with 27 bases between them. This chain's CDR3 is CASSYGGGGWLGTRNEQFF. The CDR3 DNA sequence: TGTGCCAGCAGTTATGGGGGGGGCGGTTGGCTAGGGACTCGCAATGAGCAGTTCTTC.